This T cell receptor beta chain was recorded in a study of T cell responses to AZD1222 COVID-19 vaccine. Assay: immunoSEQ multiplex PCR; the TCRdb copy retains only in-frame clones and omits some. The data contain about 180,000 clones, 70% to 90% of them singletons. This CDR3 has 16 residues. Trimming took off 3 bases at V and 1 base at J, with 12 bases between the two ends. Germline V gene data show CDR1 as MNHEY and CDR2 as SMNVEV (reference sequence). Here the sequenced sample was peripheral blood, taken on day 0 of AZD1222 vaccination. This sequence was found in an adult in good health. This rearrangement joins TRBV27 to TRBJ2-2; the D is unclear. The CDR3 protein is CASSFRYSLNTGELFF. The CDR3 DNA sequence: TGTGCCAGCAGTTTTAGGTACAGCCTGAACACCGGGGAGCTGTTTTTT.